This T cell receptor beta chain was profiled in a study of OX40 agonist ivuxolimab in advanced cancers. Overall study findings and caveats: Doses of 0.1 to 3.0 mg/kg were accompanied by clonal expansion of CD4+ and CD8+ blood T cells by week 6. Partial responders at 0.1-3.0 mg/kg had among the lowest clonal expansion. Antigen specificity of clonally expanded peripheral T cells was not established.

On this clone itself: Its cognate antigen is unknown.

Germline V gives CDR1 SGHAT, CDR2 FQNNGV. The CDR3 has 15 residues. The J segment lost 8 bases and the V segment lost 5 bases, leaving 12 bases of the junction unmatched. Method: immunoSEQ multiplex PCR; TCRdb's copy keeps in-frame clones and lacks some. The sample has roughly 110,000 clones; over 75% are singletons. People who had autoimmune disease history or systemic immunosuppression were excluded. This TCR came from an adult with an advanced solid tumor such as melanoma, head and neck, liver or kidney cancer. The rearrangement links TRBV11-2 to TRBJ2-1; 7 bases are shared with TRBD2. The sequencing used CD4+ or CD8+ T cells sorted from blood, collected in a trial of the OX40 agonist ivuxolimab. The CDR3 spells CASSLNGEGGHEQFF. DNA of the CDR3: TGTGCCAGCAGCCTCAACGGGGAGGGAGGACATGAGCAGTTCTTC.